The 8 T cell receptor beta chains presented below share a single source sample, sequenced in a study of T-cell reconstitution after alpha-beta-depleted transplantation in children. Unique molecular identifiers were used to barcode this TCRbeta library. Using its own MiXCR run on the PCR reads, TCRdb lists one record per CDR3 protein. The repertoire holds 200,000 to 250,000 distinct CDR3 sequences, 8% to 10% seen once, with around 6% in the top ten. The sequences come from PBMCs from the stem cell graft donor, collected from the stem cell graft. These receptors all come from a human donor who donated a stem cell graft to a child with acute lymphoblastic leukemia.

This clonotype was seen more than once but under ten times. DNA of the CDR3: TGCGCCAGCAGCTGGGACAGGGGGTACACTGAAGCTTTCTTT. Translation gives CASSWDRGYTEAFF. The chain carries TRBV5-1 and TRBJ1-1; 11 bases align to TRBD1. Germline V gene data show CDR1 as SGHRS and CDR2 as YFSETQ. The CDR3 length is 14 residues. Unmatched junction bases numbered 1, after V lost 3 bases and J lost 3 bases.

The table lists this clonotype with a few counts. The chain uses TRBV6-5 and TRBJ1-2, with D possibly being TRBD1 (5 bases). The CDR3 covers 13 residues. CDR1 is MNHEY, CDR2 SVGAGI, per germline. Trimming cost V 1 base and J 10 bases, with 13 bases left between them. CDR3 sequence reads: CASSYYPPGLYTF. In nucleotides, the CDR3 is TGTGCCAGCAGTTACTACCCCCCGGGACTCTACACCTTC.

The gene calls are TRBV4-1 and TRBJ2-6, with a possible D match to TRBD1 (6 bases). Deletions cut 1 base from V and 0 bases from J, with 19 bases between. In germline, CDR1 is MGHRA, CDR2 YSYEKL. The CDR3 length is 20 residues. This CDR3 is CASSQGATGNPFSGANVLTF. The CDR3 DNA sequence: TGCGCCAGCAGCCAAGGGGCCACAGGGAACCCTTTCTCTGGGGCCAACGTCCTGACTTTC.

This clonotype was counted a few times. This rearrangement joins TRBV5-1 to TRBJ1-1; D is undetermined. Trimming cost V 2 bases and J 0 bases, with 8 bases left between them. The CDR3 extends over 14 amino acids. From germline, CDR1 is SGHRS and CDR2 YFSETQ. The CDR3 DNA reads as TGCGCCAGCAGCTTCCGGGAGATGAACACTGAAGCTTTCTTT. Translated, it gives CASSFREMNTEAFF.

This clonotype was detected once. J is TRBJ1-2 and V is TRBV11-1, with 7 bases lining up with TRBD1. The V gene's germline CDR1 is SGHAT and CDR2 FQDESV (reference sequence). V was clipped by 1 base and J by 0 bases; unmatched bases: 14. CDR3 length: 19 residues. In nucleotides, the CDR3 is TGTGCCAGCAGCTTAGGATCAACAGGGGCGAAAAACCCTAACTATGGCTACACCTTC. Encoded protein: CASSLGSTGAKNPNYGYTF.

The genes are TRBV27 and TRBJ1-3; weak D call: TRBD1 (5 bases). Germline values: CDR1 MNHEY, CDR2 SMNVEV (reference sequence). The length of the CDR3 is 14 residues. V lost 10 bases, J lost 1 base, and 14 bases lay in between. CDR3 amino acids: CATLLGGSGNTIYF. The CDR3 DNA follows: TGTGCCACCCTACTTGGGGGATCTGGAAACACCATATATTTT.

This clonotype has ten or more counts. The rearrangement links TRBV5-1 to TRBJ2-5; TRBD2 might be the D (6 bases). Trimming stripped 0 bases from V and 1 base from J, with 16 bases between. Germline CDR1 and CDR2: SGHRS and YFSETQ. CDR3 length equals 17 residues. The CDR3 reads CASSLAFGGTFQETQYF. CDR3 sequence (DNA): TGCGCCAGCAGCTTGGCCTTTGGGGGGACCTTCCAAGAGACCCAGTACTTC.

The chain has TRBV15 and TRBJ2-6; D call uncertain. Trimming took off 4 bases at V and 2 bases at J, with 9 bases between the two ends. CDR1 and CDR2 from the germline V gene are LNHNV and YYDKDF (reference sequence). The CDR3 has 15 residues. The CDR3 loop reads CATSNSRAGANVLTF. The CDR3 nucleotides are TGTGCCACCAGCAACAGTAGGGCTGGGGCCAACGTCCTGACTTTC.